This T cell receptor beta chain originates from a study of cytomegalovirus exposure and HLA in healthy donors. Here immunoSEQ multiplex PCR was the method, and the copy in TCRdb shows in-frame clones only, minus some. The sample has some 250,000 clones, 85% to 90% seen once. Of note for this clone: What it binds is unknown.

From germline, CDR1 is LNHDA and CDR2 SQIVND (reference sequence). V lost 5 bases to trimming and J lost 6 bases; unmatched junction nucleotides: 3. The CDR3 is 13 residues long. General observations from the study: First-cohort TCR clusters were later found to tend to co-occur in the approximately 120 validation repertoires. With high specificity and sensitivity, the classifier reportedly diagnosed cytomegalovirus status.

The sample taken for sequencing was PBMCs. This sequence originates from a woman younger than 30 in good health and CMV-seronegative. This chain uses TRBV19 with TRBJ2-2; 7 positions agree with TRBD1. The CDR3 bases are TGTGCCAGTAGTGACAGGGACCCCGGGGAGCTGTTTTTT. It encodes CASSDRDPGELFF.